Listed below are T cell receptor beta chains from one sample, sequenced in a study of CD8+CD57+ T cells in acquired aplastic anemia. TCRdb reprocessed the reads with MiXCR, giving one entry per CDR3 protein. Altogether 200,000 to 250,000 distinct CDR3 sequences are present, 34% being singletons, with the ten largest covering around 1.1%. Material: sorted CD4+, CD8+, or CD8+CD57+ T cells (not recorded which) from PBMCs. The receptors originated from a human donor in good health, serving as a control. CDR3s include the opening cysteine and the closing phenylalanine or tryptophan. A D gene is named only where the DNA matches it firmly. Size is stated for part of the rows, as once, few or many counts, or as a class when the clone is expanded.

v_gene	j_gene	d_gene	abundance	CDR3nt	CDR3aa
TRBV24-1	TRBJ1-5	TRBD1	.	TGTGCCACCAGTGATTTCGGGACAGGGTATCAGCCCCAGCATTTT	CATSDFGTGYQPQHF
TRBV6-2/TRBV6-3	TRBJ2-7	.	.	TGTGCCAGCAGTTACTCCCTCTCTACTCTCTTGGCTCGGCAGGTCTACGAGCAGTACTTC	CASSYSLSTLLARQVYEQYF
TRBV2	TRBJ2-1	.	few	TGTGCCAGCAGGCCGGTGTTCTATGAGCAGTTCTTC	CASRPVFYEQFF
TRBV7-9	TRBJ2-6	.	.	TGTGCCAGCATGGGGAATGGGGCCAACGTCCTGACTTTC	CASMGNGANVLTF
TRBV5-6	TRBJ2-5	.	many	TGTGCCAGCAGCTTGGACAGACTAGAGACCCAGTACTTC	CASSLDRLETQYF
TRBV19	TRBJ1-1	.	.	TGTGCCAGTAGCCCCTGGGGGGGGAACACTGGAGCTTTCTTT	CASSPWGGNTGAFF
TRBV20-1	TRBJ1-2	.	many	TGCAGTGTAGGACGGGACCCAGGTGGCTACACCTTC	CSVGRDPGGYTF
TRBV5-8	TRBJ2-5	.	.	TGTGCCAGCAGCTCTGGGACCCAGTACTTC	CASSSGTQYF
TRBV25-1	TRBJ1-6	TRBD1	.	TGTGCCAGCAGTATGGGGACAGACGCAAGCGGTTCACCCCTCCACTTT	CASSMGTDASGSPLHF
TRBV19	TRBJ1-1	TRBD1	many	TGTGCCAGTAGTCTCGGGACAGTTAGGAACACTGAAGCTTTCTTT	CASSLGTVRNTEAFF
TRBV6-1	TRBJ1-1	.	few	TGTGCCAGCAGCTCCCGGACGGGGGAGGCTGAAGCTTTCTTT	CASSSRTGEAEAFF
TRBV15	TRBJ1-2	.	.	TGTGCCACCAGCAGCCAGGGGAACTATGGCTACACCTTC	CATSSQGNYGYTF
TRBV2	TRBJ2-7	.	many	TGTGCCAGCAGTGATAGGCACGAGCAGTACTTC	CASSDRHEQYF
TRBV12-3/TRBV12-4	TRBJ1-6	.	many	TGTGCCAGCAGTTTAATTGGCCAGGGGTTAGGCAATTCACCCCTCCACTTT	CASSLIGQGLGNSPLHF
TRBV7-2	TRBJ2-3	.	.	TGTGCCAGCAGCGTCATCTTCACAGATACGCAGTATTTT	CASSVIFTDTQYF
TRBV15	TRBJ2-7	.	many	TGTGCCACCAGCAGAGATACCTACGAGCAGTACTTC	CATSRDTYEQYF
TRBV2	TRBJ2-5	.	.	TGTGCCAGGGACTTGCTTGGGGACACAGCAGAGACCCAGTACTTC	CARDLLGDTAETQYF
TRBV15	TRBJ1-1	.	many	TGTGCCACCAGCATGAGGACGAGCACTGAAGCTTTCTTT	CATSMRTSTEAFF
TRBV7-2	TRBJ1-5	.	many	TGTGCCAGCAGCTCTCCCAATCAGCCCCAGCATTTT	CASSSPNQPQHF
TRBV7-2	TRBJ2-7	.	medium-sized	TGTGCCAGCAGCTTAGTCCCCCACGAGCAGTACTTC	CASSLVPHEQYF
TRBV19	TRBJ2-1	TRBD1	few	TGTGCCAGTAGTTCAGGACAGGGTTTGGATGAGCAGTTCTTC	CASSSGQGLDEQFF
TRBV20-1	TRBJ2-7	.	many	TGCAGTGCTAGAGATCGGCTGGAGGGACAATCCTACGAGCAGTACTTC	CSARDRLEGQSYEQYF
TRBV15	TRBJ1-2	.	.	TGTGCCACCAGCAGAGATCGCGGGGTTGGCTACACCTTC	CATSRDRGVGYTF
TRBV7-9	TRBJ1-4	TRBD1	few	TGTGCCAGCAGCTCTACACCCGGACAGGGGGCGAAGGAAAAACTGTTTTTT	CASSSTPGQGAKEKLFF
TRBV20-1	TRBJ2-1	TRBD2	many	TGCAGTGCTGGGCGGGAGATAGAGGATGAGCAGTTCTTC	CSAGREIEDEQFF
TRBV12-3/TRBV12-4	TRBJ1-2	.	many	TGTGCCAGCAGTCTCCGATCCGGCTATGGCTACACCTTC	CASSLRSGYGYTF
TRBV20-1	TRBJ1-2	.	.	TGCAGTGCCGGTGGGGGTGGCTACACCTTC	CSAGGGGYTF
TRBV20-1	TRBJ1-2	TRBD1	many	TGCAGTGCCATAGCCATCGGGACAGGGAACTATGGCTACACCTTC	CSAIAIGTGNYGYTF
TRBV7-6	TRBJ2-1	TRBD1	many	TGTGCCAGCAGCTCTCGACAGGGGTCCTACAATGAGCAGTTCTTC	CASSSRQGSYNEQFF
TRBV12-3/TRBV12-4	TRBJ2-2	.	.	TGTGCCAGCAGTCCTAGGACCCGGAACACCGGGGAGCTGTTTTTT	CASSPRTRNTGELFF
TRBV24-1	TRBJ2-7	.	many	TGTGCCACCAGTGATTTGGGGGATAGGGGCGAGCAGTACTTC	CATSDLGDRGEQYF
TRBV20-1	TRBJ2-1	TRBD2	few	TGCAGTGCTGGAGTATGGGACTATCTCTCGGAGCAGTTCTTC	CSAGVWDYLSEQFF
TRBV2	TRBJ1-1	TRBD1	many	TGTGCCGTAAAAAGACACAGGGGGATCGGGAACACTGAAGCTTTCTTT	CAVKRHRGIGNTEAFF
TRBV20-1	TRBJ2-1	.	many	TGCAGTGCCCCGATAGGGCCATCGGGGGTCAATGAGCAGTTCTTC	CSAPIGPSGVNEQFF
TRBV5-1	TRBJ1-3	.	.	TGCGCCAGCAGCTTATCAATGGCCGGAAACACCATATATTTT	CASSLSMAGNTIYF
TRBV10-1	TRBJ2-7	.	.	TGCGCCAGCAGTGCTCCGGAGAGCTCCTACGAGCAGTACTTC	CASSAPESSYEQYF
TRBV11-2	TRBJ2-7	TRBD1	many	TGTGCCAGCAGCTTACACCTTACCGGGACAGGGGGTGGGAAGCAGTACTTC	CASSLHLTGTGGGKQYF
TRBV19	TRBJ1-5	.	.	TGTGCCAGTGGGGACGGGGGGCGAAGTCAGCCCCAGCATTTT	CASGDGGRSQPQHF
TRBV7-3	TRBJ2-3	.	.	TGTGCCAGCAGCTTAGGTTTTGTGGGGCTCACAGATACGCAGTATTTT	CASSLGFVGLTDTQYF
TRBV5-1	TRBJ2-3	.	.	TGCGCCAGCAGCTTGGGTGGGCGCGGCACAGATACGCAGTATTTT	CASSLGGRGTDTQYF
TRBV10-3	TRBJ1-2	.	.	TGTGCCATCAGTGACCGGGACTCGCATGGCTACACCTTC	CAISDRDSHGYTF
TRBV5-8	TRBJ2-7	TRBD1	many	TGTGCCAGCAGATGGACAGGGGGCGGGTACAAGCAGTACTTC	CASRWTGGGYKQYF
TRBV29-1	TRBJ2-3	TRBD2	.	TGCAGCTCCCGTCGGGGGGGGGAAGACGTTGCTCAGTATTTT	CSSRRGGEDVAQYF
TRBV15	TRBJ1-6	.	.	TGTGCCACCAGTGGACAGTCCTATAATTCACCCCTCCACTTT	CATSGQSYNSPLHF
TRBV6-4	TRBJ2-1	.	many	TGTGCCAGCAGAGCAGGGTTGGAGCAGTTCTTC	CASRAGLEQFF
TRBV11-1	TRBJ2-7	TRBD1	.	TGTGCCAGCAGCATAAGTTATTCCGGGACAGGGGCCCACGAGCAGTACTTC	CASSISYSGTGAHEQYF
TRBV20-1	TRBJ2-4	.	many	TGCAGTGCGAGAGAAGAGCCCCTAGCCAAAAACATTCAGTACTTC	CSAREEPLAKNIQYF
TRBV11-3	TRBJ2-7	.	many	TGTGCCAGCAGCGCCCACACTTCTGGGGTCTACGAGCAGTACTTC	CASSAHTSGVYEQYF
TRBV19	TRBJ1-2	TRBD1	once	TGTGCCAGTAAGGTGACAGGGTACTATGGCTACACCTTC	CASKVTGYYGYTF
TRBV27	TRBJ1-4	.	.	TGTGCCAGCAGTTTATCTGGCCGGGTAACTGCTGAAAAACTGTTTTTT	CASSLSGRVTAEKLFF
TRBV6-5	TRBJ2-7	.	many	TGTGCCAGCAGTTGGGGAGGTCTCTCCTACGAGCAGTACTTC	CASSWGGLSYEQYF
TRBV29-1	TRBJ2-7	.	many	TGCAGCGTTGAGGGCCGTTCCTACGAGCAGTACTTC	CSVEGRSYEQYF
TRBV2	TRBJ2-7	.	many	TGTGCCAGCAGTACCCCGGGACTGATGTACGAGCAGTACTTC	CASSTPGLMYEQYF
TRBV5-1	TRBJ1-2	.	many	TGCGCCAGCAGCTTGGTGGCAGGGGAGAACTATGGCTACACCTTC	CASSLVAGENYGYTF
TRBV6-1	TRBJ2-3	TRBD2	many	TGTGCCAGCAGTGAAGCGAGACTAGCGGGCACAGATACGCAGTATTTT	CASSEARLAGTDTQYF
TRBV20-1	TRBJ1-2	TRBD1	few	TGCAGTGCTAGTCAGGGGGGGACCTTCTATGGCTACACCTTC	CSASQGGTFYGYTF
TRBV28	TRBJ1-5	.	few	TGTGCCAGCAGTCCTCATATGTTCAGGGCGGATCAGCCCCAGCATTTT	CASSPHMFRADQPQHF
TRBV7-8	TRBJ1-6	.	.	TGTGCCAGCAGCCAACCGGGGCGCAGGGATAATTCACCCCTCCACTTT	CASSQPGRRDNSPLHF
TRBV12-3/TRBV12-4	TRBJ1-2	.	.	TGTGCCAGCAGCCAAGATCGAAGTTCCAACTATGGCTACACCTTC	CASSQDRSSNYGYTF